This entry lists 24 T cell receptor beta chains sequenced from one sample in a study of blood T cell repertoires in COVID-19. The data were produced by immunoSEQ multiplex PCR, yet TCRdb's version contains in-frame clones alone and is incomplete. The sample includes about 370,000 clones, around 92% seen only once; the top ten take around 2.8%. Sequencing was carried out using peripheral blood. The source of these receptors is a woman in her thirties with COVID-19, enrolled during active disease.

The J gene is TRBJ2-5, the V gene TRBV2; 9 positions match TRBD2. The V and J ends lost 4 bases and 2 bases, in that order; junction bases with no gene match: 2. The V gene's germline CDR1 is SNHLY and CDR2 FYNNEI. The CDR3 extends over 14 amino acids. The CDR3 here is CASSVSGRQETQYF. CDR3 nucleotide sequence: TGTGCCAGCAGTGTTAGCGGGAGACAAGAGACCCAGTACTTC.

The chain uses TRBV27 and TRBJ2-1; D is perhaps TRBD2 (6 bases). CDR1 and CDR2 (germline): MNHEY, SMNVEV (reference sequence). The CDR3 covers 14 residues. Trimming left V 3 bases short and J 3 bases short, with 9 bases between. This CDR3 is CASSLPGSYNEQFF. The CDR3 DNA sequence: TGTGCCAGCAGTTTGCCCGGGAGCTACAATGAGCAGTTCTTC.

This chain joins TRBV7-2 and TRBJ2-5; a possible D gene is TRBD2 (6 bases). Trimming removed 0 bases at V and 4 bases at J, with 12 bases between. This CDR3 is 15 amino acids long. Germline V gives CDR1 SGHTA, CDR2 FQGNSA. CDR3: CASSLAGGTAETQYF. Written as DNA, the CDR3 is TGTGCCAGCAGCTTAGCCGGGGGTACCGCAGAGACCCAGTACTTC.

CDR3 protein: CASSLGAGYGYTF. The CDR3 nucleotides read TGTGCCAGCAGTTTAGGGGCAGGTTATGGCTACACCTTC. The gene calls are TRBV28 and TRBJ1-2; possibly TRBD1 for D (5 bases). Trimming stripped 2 bases from V and 5 bases from J, with 9 bases between. Germline V gives CDR1 MDHEN, CDR2 SYDVKM. The CDR3 totals 13 residues.

Here the CDR3 DNA reads TGTGCCAGTAGTATTTTATGGACAGATATGTTGATGAACACTGAAGCTTTCTTT. Protein product: CASSILWTDMLMNTEAFF. J is TRBJ1-1 and V is TRBV19; D might be TRBD1 (6 bases). The CDR3 is 18 residues long. Trimming took 3 bases from V and 0 from J, leaving 20 bases between them. The germline CDR1 and CDR2 sequences are LNHDA and SQIVND (reference sequence). The variable domain in full, completed from reference TRBV19 and TRBJ1-1, reads DGGITQSPKYLFRKEGQNVTLSCEQNLNHDAMYWYRQDPGQGLRLIYYSQIVNDFQKGDIAEGYSVSREKKESFPLTVTSAQKNPTAFYLCASSILWTDMLMNTEAFFGQGTRLTVV.

The chain uses TRBV7-2 and TRBJ2-1; D is perhaps TRBD2 (6 bases). The V end was cut by 5 bases, the J end by 8 bases, with 13 bases between. CDR1 is SGHTA and CDR2 is FQGNSA in the germline V gene. This CDR3 region has 13 residues. The CDR3 bases are TGTGCCAGCAGCCCTCGGGGGTGGGATGAGCAGTTCTTC. This codes for CASSPRGWDEQFF.

The V and J genes are TRBV4-1 and TRBJ1-1, with a possible D match to TRBD1 (6 bases). Germline assignment: CDR1 MGHRA and CDR2 YSYEKL. This CDR3 contains 19 residues. The germline V and J ends were trimmed by 1 base and 2 bases, with 23 bases remaining between them. The CDR3 DNA sequence: TGCGCCAGCAGCCAAGGGACCTTGACGCTCACAGGGCCAAACACTGAAGCTTTCTTT. This gives the protein CASSQGTLTLTGPNTEAFF.

The V gene is TRBV5-5, the J gene TRBJ1-3; the D is unclear. This CDR3 region has 17 residues. Trimming removed 1 base at V and 0 bases at J, with 14 bases between. CDR1 is SGHKS and CDR2 is YYEKEE in the germline V gene (reference sequence). The CDR3 loop is CASSLWEEAASGNTIYF. DNA for the CDR3: TGTGCCAGCAGCTTGTGGGAGGAGGCAGCCTCTGGAAACACCATATATTTT.

The chain combines TRBV4-3 with TRBJ1-4; a weak D match, TRBD1 (5 bases). V lost 4 bases, J lost 8 bases, and 17 bases lay in between. The CDR3 consists of 15 residues. Germline assignment: CDR1 LGHNA and CDR2 YSLEER. The CDR3 region is CASSRGPGEGEKLFF. For the CDR3, the DNA is TGCGCCAGCAGCCGGGGACCCGGGGAGGGAGAAAAACTGTTTTTT.

The genes are TRBV24-1 and TRBJ1-2; the D gene is possibly TRBD1 (6 bases). V lost 4 bases and J lost 7, with 12 bases in between. The CDR3 covers 13 residues. In germline, CDR1 is KGHDR, CDR2 SFDVKD. The CDR3 region is CATSDEQGRGYTF. The CDR3 coding sequence is TGTGCCACCAGTGACGAACAGGGCCGTGGCTACACCTTC.

The chain is built from TRBV14 and TRBJ1-2; TRBD1 is a possible D gene (5 bases). The germline V gene has CDR1 SGHDN and CDR2 FVKESK. The CDR3 totals 13 residues. Trimming stripped 1 base from V and 7 bases from J, with 10 bases between. The CDR3: CASSQASGGGYTF. In DNA form, the CDR3 reads TGTGCCAGCAGCCAAGCGTCGGGGGGTGGCTACACCTTC.

This sequence joins TRBV19 and TRBJ1-5; 9 nucleotides match TRBD1. V lost 2 bases to trimming and J lost 0 bases; unmatched junction nucleotides: 5. The CDR3 has 17 amino acids. The germline V gene has CDR1 LNHDA and CDR2 SQIVND (reference sequence). The DNA of the CDR3 is TGTGCCAGTAGTATACGATCGGGACAGGGTAGCAATCAGCCCCAGCATTTT. Translating it yields CASSIRSGQGSNQPQHF.

In this sample, this clone turned up once. V is TRBV30 and J is TRBJ2-1, with D perhaps matching TRBD1 (6 bases). The V gene's germline CDR1 is GTSNPN and CDR2 SVGIG (reference sequence). The germline V and J ends were trimmed by 6 bases and 10 bases, with 22 bases remaining between them. CDR3 size: 14 residues. The CDR3 coding sequence is TGTGCCTGCTCGGTGACAGGTGTGATGTTCGAGCAGTTCTTC. As protein: CACSVTGVMFEQFF.

The CDR3, as DNA: TGCGCCAGCAGCGGACAGGGGGCTGGTTCACCCCTCCACTTT. As protein: CASSGQGAGSPLHF. The chain is built from TRBV4-1 and TRBJ1-6; 11 bases map to TRBD1. This CDR3 has 14 amino acids. Germline CDR1 reads MGHRA; CDR2 reads YSYEKL. Losses at the gene ends were 5 bases for V and 9 bases for J; bases not matched to a gene: 3.

This rearrangement joins TRBV4-1 to TRBJ1-3; D uncertain. This CDR3 is 12 amino acids long. The germline V gene has CDR1 MGHRA and CDR2 YSYEKL. V lost 7 bases and J 0 bases, leaving 4 bases between the germline ends. CDR3 amino acids: CASKSSGNTIYF. Written as DNA, the CDR3 is TGCGCCAGCAAGAGCTCTGGAAACACCATATATTTT.

This clone has just a few counts. The V gene is TRBV9, the J gene TRBJ2-1; D possibly corresponds to TRBD2 (7 bases). The CDR3 contains 14 residues. Trimming removed 0 bases at V and 12 bases at J, with 16 bases between. Germline V gene sequence: CDR1 SGDLS, CDR2 YYNGEE. CDR3 in amino acids: CASSVAGGRGGQFF. In DNA, the CDR3 is TGTGCCAGCAGCGTAGCGGGGGGCCGAGGCGGGCAGTTCTTC.

V usage is TRBV19 and J usage is TRBJ1-3, with a possible D match to TRBD1 (6 bases). CDR1 and CDR2 from the germline V gene are LNHDA and SQIVND (reference sequence). V was pared by 8 bases and J by 2 bases, with 10 bases between. The CDR3 spans 13 residues. CDR3 sequence reads: CASVDSTGNTIYF. DNA of the CDR3: TGTGCCAGTGTGGACAGCACTGGAAACACCATATATTTT.

V usage is TRBV11-2 and J usage is TRBJ1-1; possible D gene TRBD1, 6 bases. The CDR3 runs 16 residues. Trimming took off 4 bases at V and 1 base at J, with 16 bases between the two ends. In germline, CDR1 is SGHAT, CDR2 FQNNGV. The CDR3 loop is CASSSTGMRGNTEAFF. CDR3 bases: TGTGCCAGCAGCTCAACAGGGATGAGAGGGAACACTGAAGCTTTCTTT.

The genes are TRBV10-2 and TRBJ1-2; possible D gene TRBD1, 6 bases. There are 11 residues in the CDR3. Germline V gene sequence: CDR1 WSHSY, CDR2 SAAADI. Trimming removed 3 bases from V and 10 bases from J, with 9 bases in between. The CDR3 sequence: CASSDTGIYTF. CDR3 bases: TGCGCCAGCAGTGACACAGGGATCTACACCTTC.

The rearrangement uses TRBV6-5 and TRBJ1-5; 7 bases fit TRBD1. The CDR3 consists of 14 residues. CDR1 and CDR2 (germline): MNHEY, SVGAGI. Germline trimming cut 0 bases from V and 6 bases from J; bases unmatched to any gene: 2. The CDR3 sequence: CASSYSRGFQPQHF. DNA for the CDR3: TGTGCCAGCAGTTACTCCAGGGGGTTTCAGCCCCAGCATTTT.

The genes are TRBV9 and TRBJ2-3, with D uncertain. Germline CDR1 SGDLS, CDR2 YYNGEE. CDR3 length: 15 amino acids. Trimming removed 0 bases at V and 1 base at J, with 9 bases between. The CDR3 DNA is TGTGCCAGCAGCGTAGACCAGGTCGGCACAGATACGCAGTATTTT. Translating it yields CASSVDQVGTDTQYF.

The V and J genes are TRBV4-3 and TRBJ1-5, with D unclear. In germline, CDR1 is LGHNA, CDR2 YSLEER. V was pared by 1 base and J by 1 base, with 5 bases between. This CDR3 has 14 amino acids. The CDR3 coding sequence is TGCGCCAGCAGCCAAGGGCAGAGCAATCAGCCCCAGCATTTT. Its protein product is CASSQGQSNQPQHF.

V usage is TRBV30 and J usage is TRBJ2-1; possibly TRBD1 for D (6 bases). Per the germline V gene, CDR1 is GTSNPN and CDR2 is SVGIG (reference sequence). V lost 0 bases and J lost 10, with 16 bases in between. The CDR3 spans 14 residues. The CDR3 bases are TGTGCCTGGAGTGTAAGGGGGTCGACTGGGGAGCAGTTCTTC. Amino acid sequence: CAWSVRGSTGEQFF.

The chain uses TRBV5-6 and TRBJ2-4, with a tentative D call TRBD2 (5 bases). CDR1 SGHDT and CDR2 YYEEEE come from the germline V gene. CDR3 size: 15 residues. V was cut by 5 bases and J by 1 base, with 13 bases left in between. The CDR3 region has the DNA TGTGCCAGCAGGGGGAGACCGGGGGCCAAAAACATTCAGTACTTC. It specifies CASRGRPGAKNIQYF. Full variable domain (outside the CDR3, taken from reference TRBV5-6 and TRBJ2-4): DAGVTQSPTHLIKTRGQQVTLRCSPKSGHDTVSWYQQALGQGPQFIFQYYEEEERQRGNFPDRFSGHQFPNYSSELNVNALLLGDSALYLCASRGRPGAKNIQYFGAGTRLSVL.